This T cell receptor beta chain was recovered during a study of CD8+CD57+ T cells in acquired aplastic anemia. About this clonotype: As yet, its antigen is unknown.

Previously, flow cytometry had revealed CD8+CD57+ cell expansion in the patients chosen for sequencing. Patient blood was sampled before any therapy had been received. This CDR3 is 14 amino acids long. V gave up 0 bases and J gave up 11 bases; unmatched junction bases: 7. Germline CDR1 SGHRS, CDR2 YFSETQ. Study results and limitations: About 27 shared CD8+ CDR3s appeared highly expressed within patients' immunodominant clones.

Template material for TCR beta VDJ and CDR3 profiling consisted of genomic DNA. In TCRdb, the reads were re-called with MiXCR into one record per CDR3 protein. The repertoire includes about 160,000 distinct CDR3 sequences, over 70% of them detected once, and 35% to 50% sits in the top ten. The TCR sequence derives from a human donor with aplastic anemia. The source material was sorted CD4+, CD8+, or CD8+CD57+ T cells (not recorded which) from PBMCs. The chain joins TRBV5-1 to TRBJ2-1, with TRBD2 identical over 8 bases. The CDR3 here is CASSLGVEREKQFF. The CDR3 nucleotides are TGCGCCAGCAGCTTGGGGGTCGAGCGGGAGAAGCAGTTCTTC.